The 7 T cell receptor beta chains in this list originate from one sample, sequenced in a study of identical twins. TCRdb reprocessed the 5' RACE reads with MiXCR, giving one entry per CDR3 protein. The table lists 700,000 to 950,000 distinct CDR3 sequences, around an eighth of them singletons. These data were also reused for a study on yellow fever vaccine responses in identical twins.

The material sequenced was PBMCs. These receptors were obtained from a young woman in good health.

This clonotype was counted only a few times. This chain uses TRBV20-1 with TRBJ2-2, with D tentatively TRBD1 or TRBD2 (6 bases each). V lost 1 base to trimming and J lost 5 bases, with 11 bases between them. Germline CDR1 DFQATT, CDR2 SNEGSKA (reference sequence). The CDR3 runs 14 residues. The CDR3 here is CSARVGGGTGELFF. CDR3 DNA: TGCAGTGCTAGAGTAGGGGGAGGAACCGGGGAGCTGTTTTTT.

This clonotype was recorded many times. The chain joins TRBV6-5 to TRBJ1-2; TRBD1 might be the D (5 bases). Germline CDR1 is MNHEY and CDR2 is SVGAGI. This CDR3 spans 15 amino acids. V lost 0 bases, J lost 7 bases, and 15 bases lay in between. The CDR3 region has the DNA TGTGCCAGCAGTTACTCGACGGGGGGATTCTTTGGCTACACCTTC. Translating it yields CASSYSTGGFFGYTF.

Ten or more counts support this clonotype. This chain uses TRBV28 with TRBJ2-1; the match to TRBD2 covers 7 bases. Trimming cost V 4 bases and J 10 bases; bases outside gene matches: 4. CDR1 is MDHEN and CDR2 is SYDVKM in the germline V gene. There are 12 residues in the CDR3. CDR3 bases: TGTGCCAGCAGTTCACCGGGACTAGAGCAGTTCTTC. Encoded protein: CASSSPGLEQFF.

The CDR3 is CSASAVDTNLYGYTF. CDR3 bases: TGCAGTGCTAGTGCAGTCGACACCAATCTCTATGGCTACACCTTC. This chain uses TRBV20-1 with TRBJ1-2; D gene uncertain. V lost 3 bases to trimming and J lost 4 bases, with 18 bases between them. The CDR3 is made up of 15 amino acids. CDR1 and CDR2 from the germline V gene are DFQATT and SNEGSKA (reference sequence).

This clonotype was counted at least ten times. V gene TRBV4-2 combines with J gene TRBJ2-2, with D unclear. Germline V gives CDR1 LGHNA, CDR2 YNFKEQ. The CDR3 totals 13 residues. V lost 1 base and J lost 5, with 5 bases in between. Here the CDR3 reads CASSQVVTGELFF. In DNA form, the CDR3 reads TGTGCCAGCAGCCAAGTCGTTACCGGGGAGCTGTTTTTT.

This chain joins TRBV25-1 and TRBJ2-7; tentative D call: TRBD2 (6 bases). Trimming took off 8 bases at V and 5 bases at J, with 13 bases between the two ends. The CDR3 runs 12 residues. Germline CDR1 and CDR2: MGHDK and SYGVNS. The CDR3 sequence: CASRPTGDEQYF. CDR3 nucleotides: TGTGCCAGCCGCCCGACGGGGGACGAGCAGTACTTC.

This sequence joins TRBV6-1 and TRBJ2-2, with D perhaps matching TRBD2 (6 bases). CDR3 size: 14 residues. The V and J ends lost 2 bases and 3 bases respectively, with 7 bases between them. Germline CDR1 reads MNHNS; CDR2 reads SASEGT. The CDR3 spells CASSESGDTGELFF. As DNA, the CDR3 is TGTGCCAGCAGTGAATCGGGGGACACCGGGGAGCTGTTTTTT.